Listed below are T cell receptor beta chains from one sample, sequenced in a study of cytomegalovirus exposure and HLA in healthy donors. The table came from immunoSEQ multiplex PCR; TCRdb's copy has only in-frame clones and leaves some out. Of hundreds of thousands of clones in the sample, less than 90% were seen once. The sequencing input was PBMCs. The source of these receptors is a man aged 18 to 30 in good health and CMV-seropositive. CDR3s leave out the opening cysteine and the closing phenylalanine or tryptophan.

j_gene	v_gene	CDR3aa
TRBJ1-1	TRBV7-6	ASSLDPDGLNTEAF
TRBJ1-3	TRBV9	ASSATGEAGNTIY
TRBJ2-7	TRBV11-2	ASSLVLWIGSYEQY
TRBJ2-1	TRBV5-1	ASRGLAGVDNEQF
TRBJ2-1	TRBV7-6	ASSLWGSNEQF
TRBJ1-4	TRBV2	ASNLDREKLF
TRBJ1-5	TRBV6-1	ASSDEGDSQPQH
TRBJ2-7	TRBV30	AWSVLTGLPYEQY
TRBJ2-4	TRBV18	ASSETAKNIQY
TRBJ1-1	TRBV5-4	ASSLYGPGKTEAF
TRBJ2-2	TRBV7-3	ASSSLGAGGYNTGELF
TRBJ2-7	TRBV30	AWGRTGKYEQY